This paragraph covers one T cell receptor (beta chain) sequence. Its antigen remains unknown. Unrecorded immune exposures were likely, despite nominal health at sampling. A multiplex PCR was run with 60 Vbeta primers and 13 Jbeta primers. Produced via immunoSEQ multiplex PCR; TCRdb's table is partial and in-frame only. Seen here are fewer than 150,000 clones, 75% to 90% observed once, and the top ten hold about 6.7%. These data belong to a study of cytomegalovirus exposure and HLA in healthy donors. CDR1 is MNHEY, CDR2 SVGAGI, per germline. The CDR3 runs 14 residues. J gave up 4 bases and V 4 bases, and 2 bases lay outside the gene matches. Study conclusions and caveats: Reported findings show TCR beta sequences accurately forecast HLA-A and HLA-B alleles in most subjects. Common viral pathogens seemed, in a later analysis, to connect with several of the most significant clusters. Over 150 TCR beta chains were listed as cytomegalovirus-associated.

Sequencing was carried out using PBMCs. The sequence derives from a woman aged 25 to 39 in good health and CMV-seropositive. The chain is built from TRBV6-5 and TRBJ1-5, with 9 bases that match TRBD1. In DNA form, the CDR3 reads TGTGCCAGCAGTTCCGGGACAGGGAATCAGCCCCAGCATTTT. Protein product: CASSSGTGNQPQHF.